The 27 T cell receptor beta chains below all came from one sample that was sequenced in a study of naive and memory T cell subsets. Two oligonucleotides, mixed equimolar, formed the beta constant-region primer covering TRBC1 and TRBC2. The ligated cDNA underwent four PCR rounds using SP2 and nested alpha and beta constant-region primers. MiXCR, run by TCRdb on the UMI-ligation and nested PCR reads, gives a single entry per CDR3 protein. The sample includes more than 100,000 distinct CDR3 sequences, about 36% seen only once; the top ten take approximately 0.9%. The material sequenced was central memory CD4+ T cells from blood. The origin of the receptors is a human donor in good health.

This chain links TRBV20-1 with TRBJ1-6; 7 bases match TRBD1. With V trimmed by 0 bases and J by 9 bases, 14 bases remained unmatched. Germline CDR1 and CDR2: DFQATT and SNEGSKA (reference sequence). CDR3 length: 17 residues. The CDR3 reads CSARDKHSGGFSSPLHF. CDR3 bases: TGCAGTGCTAGAGATAAGCACTCAGGGGGGTTTTCTTCACCCCTCCACTTT.

This clonotype was picked up many times. The rearrangement joins TRBV28 to TRBJ2-6; the D is unclear. The V gene lost 4 bases and the J gene lost 6 bases, with 10 bases spanning the gap. This CDR3 spans 14 amino acids. Germline-derived CDR1 and CDR2 are MDHEN and SYDVKM. The CDR3 DNA sequence: TGTGCCAGCAGTTCTGGGCCACCGGCCAACGTCCTGACTTTC. Translation gives CASSSGPPANVLTF.

V gene TRBV7-9 combines with J gene TRBJ1-5; D is undetermined. CDR1 SEHNR and CDR2 FQNEAQ come from the germline V gene (reference sequence). The CDR3 is 15 amino acids. V lost 5 bases, J lost 7 bases, and 18 bases lay in between. The CDR3 loop is CASSPGVGGRQPQHF. CDR3 DNA: TGTGCCAGCAGCCCCGGGGTAGGCGGTCGGCAGCCCCAGCATTTT.

The chain employs TRBV4-1 and TRBJ2-5; weak D call: TRBD1 (5 bases). The V gene lost 0 bases and the J gene lost 2 bases, with 13 bases spanning the gap. CDR3 length: 16 residues. Per the germline V gene, CDR1 is MGHRA and CDR2 is YSYEKL. DNA of the CDR3: TGCGCCAGCAGCCAAGATCAGGGCCGGATACAAGAGACCCAGTACTTC. Translated: CASSQDQGRIQETQYF.

V usage is TRBV28 and J usage is TRBJ1-1; D call uncertain. Germline V gene data show CDR1 as MDHEN and CDR2 as SYDVKM. The CDR3 sequence is 14 residues long. Trimming pared 6 bases from V and 0 bases from J, leaving 11 bases between. This CDR3 is CASRTSNMNTEAFF. CDR3 DNA: TGTGCCAGCAGGACTAGTAACATGAACACTGAAGCTTTCTTT.

This clonotype was counted between two and nine times. The chain recombines TRBV20-1 with TRBJ2-5; TRBD2 might be the D (5 bases). Trimming left V 0 bases short and J 2 bases short, with 16 bases between. The CDR3 is 16 residues long. Germline V lookup: CDR1 DFQATT, CDR2 SNEGSKA (reference sequence). CDR3 in amino acids: CSARDFRGNLQETQYF. The CDR3 DNA reads as TGCAGTGCTAGAGATTTTCGGGGAAATCTTCAAGAGACCCAGTACTTC.

This clonotype occurred once. The chain joins TRBV5-1 to TRBJ2-3, with no clear D. Germline lookup yields CDR1 SGHRS and CDR2 YFSETQ. The ends were cut back, 0 bases at V and 5 bases at J, with 7 bases in the middle. This CDR3 region has 13 residues. In nucleotides, the CDR3 is TGCGCCAGCAGCTTGGGGTTTGAAGATACGCAGTATTTT. Its translation is CASSLGFEDTQYF.

This clonotype has ten or more counts. The chain employs TRBV20-1 and TRBJ2-7; 10 bases map to TRBD2. The trim removed 6 bases at V and 1 base at J, leaving 6 bases unmatched. The CDR3 runs 14 residues. Per the germline V gene, CDR1 is DFQATT and CDR2 is SNEGSKA (reference sequence). CDR3 residues: CSARTSGGSYEQYF. The CDR3 DNA sequence: TGCAGTGCCAGGACTAGCGGTGGATCCTACGAGCAGTACTTC.

The chain combines TRBV20-1 with TRBJ2-1; 11 nucleotides match TRBD1. This CDR3 spans 12 amino acids. With 8 bases clipped from V and 6 bases from J, the junction kept 3 bases outside the gene matches. The germline V gene encodes CDR1 DFQATT and CDR2 SNEGSKA (reference sequence). The CDR3 sequence is CSPGQGGNEQFF. Here the CDR3 DNA reads TGCAGTCCGGGACAGGGGGGCAATGAGCAGTTCTTC.

This clonotype has a handful of counts. This chain joins TRBV7-2 and TRBJ2-7, with 8 nucleotides matching TRBD2. This CDR3 comprises 13 residues. Per germline, CDR1 SGHTA and CDR2 FQGNSA. Germline trimming cut 6 bases from V and 6 bases from J; bases unmatched to any gene: 7. CDR3 loop: CASRLQSGSEQYF. In DNA form, the CDR3 reads TGTGCCAGCAGGTTACAGAGCGGGAGCGAGCAGTACTTC.

The chain joins TRBV12-3 or TRBV12-4 to TRBJ2-3, with 9 bases identical to TRBD1. V shed 6 bases and J 5 bases; nucleotides not matched to a gene: 6. The CDR3 loop spans 14 amino acids. The CDR3 DNA is TGTGCCAGCAGCACCGGGACAGGGCGAGATACGCAGTATTTT. Its protein product is CASSTGTGRDTQYF.

The rearrangement uses TRBV20-1 and TRBJ2-5; D is perhaps TRBD2 (5 bases). V lost 3 bases and J 0 bases, leaving 14 bases between the germline ends. Looked up from germline, CDR1 is DFQATT and CDR2 is SNEGSKA (reference sequence). The CDR3 has 15 residues. This chain's CDR3 is CSASWSGRYQETQYF. The CDR3 coding sequence is TGCAGTGCTAGTTGGAGCGGCAGGTACCAAGAGACCCAGTACTTC.

There are a few counts of this clonotype. V usage is TRBV28 and J usage is TRBJ2-3; 8 bases map to TRBD2. The CDR3 contains 15 residues. V dropped 5 bases and J dropped 5; count of bases not matched to a gene: 9. Germline CDR1 reads MDHEN; CDR2 reads SYDVKM. CDR3 sequence: CASSTGTRAKDTQYF. CDR3 nucleotides: TGTGCCAGCAGTACGGGGACTAGGGCTAAAGATACGCAGTATTTT.

The chain joins TRBV19 to TRBJ2-1, with a possible D match to TRBD2 (5 bases). This CDR3 is 16 amino acids long. Germline V gene lookup returns CDR1 LNHDA and CDR2 SQIVND (reference sequence). The ends were cut back, 5 bases at V and 0 bases at J, with 14 bases in the middle. The CDR3 is CASSRPGVSSYNEQFF. The CDR3, as DNA: TGTGCCAGTAGTCGGCCCGGGGTGAGCTCCTACAATGAGCAGTTCTTC.

The chain combines TRBV28 with TRBJ2-7, with a possible D match to TRBD2 (5 bases). The V end was cut by 7 bases, the J end by 2 bases, with 15 bases between. Per germline, CDR1 MDHEN and CDR2 SYDVKM. The CDR3 consists of 14 residues. CDR3 bases: TGTGCCAGCAAACCGGGATCCGGGCCCTACGAGCAGTACTTC. It yields the protein CASKPGSGPYEQYF.

This clonotype was counted between two and nine times. The chain is built from TRBV6-1 and TRBJ1-5, with D possibly TRBD1 on 6 matching bases. V was clipped by 7 bases and J by 3 bases, with 10 bases between them. The germline V gene encodes CDR1 MNHNS and CDR2 SASEGT. The CDR3 loop spans 13 amino acids. In DNA, the CDR3 is TGTGCCAGCATATCAGGGGACAATCAGCCCCAGCATTTT. Translated, it gives CASISGDNQPQHF.

There are a few counts of this clonotype. The rearrangement uses TRBV7-2 and TRBJ2-7, with D uncertain. The germline CDR1 and CDR2 sequences are SGHTA and FQGNSA. This CDR3 spans 13 amino acids. Trimming shortened V by 1 base and J by 6 bases, and 10 bases separated the two germline ends. CDR3 sequence reads: CASSLGRSGEQYF. The CDR3 DNA reads as TGTGCCAGCAGCTTAGGACGTTCGGGCGAGCAGTACTTC.

This clonotype has a handful of counts. V is TRBV15 and J is TRBJ2-1; tentatively, D is TRBD2 (6 bases). CDR3 length equals 16 residues. Germline V gives CDR1 LNHNV, CDR2 YYDKDF (reference sequence). The V and J ends lost 1 base and 5 bases respectively, with 15 bases between them. This CDR3 reads CATSRVLGTSDNEQFF. For the CDR3, the DNA is TGTGCCACCAGCAGAGTCCTCGGGACTTCTGACAATGAGCAGTTCTTC.

The chain combines TRBV12-3 or TRBV12-4 with TRBJ1-6, with 9 bases identical to TRBD1. J gave up 9 bases and V 3 bases, and 3 bases lay outside the gene matches. The CDR3 has 14 residues. Here the CDR3 DNA reads TGTGCCAGCAGTTTGGGGACAGGGACTTCACCCCTCCACTTT. Its translation is CASSLGTGTSPLHF.

This chain uses TRBV5-5 with TRBJ2-1; D unresolved. Trimming took off 1 base at V and 16 bases at J, with 18 bases between the two ends. This CDR3 comprises 13 residues. Germline values: CDR1 SGHKS, CDR2 YYEKEE (reference sequence). The CDR3 here is CASSLIWDLMGFF. CDR3 nucleotide sequence: TGTGCCAGCAGCTTGATCTGGGATCTGATGGGTTTCTTC.

Only a few counts were recorded for this clonotype. V is TRBV29-1 and J is TRBJ1-1; D remains ambiguous. V gave up 4 bases and J gave up 0 bases, with 12 bases separating them. The CDR3 is made up of 14 amino acids. Germline assignment: CDR1 SQVTM and CDR2 ANQGSEA. CDR3 sequence reads: CSVVTGFMNTEAFF. CDR3 DNA: TGCAGCGTTGTTACGGGGTTCATGAACACTGAAGCTTTCTTT.

Written as DNA, the CDR3 is TGTGCCAGCAGCGTTGGCCCCAACGGTGAGCAGTTCTTC. This translates into CASSVGPNGEQFF. This chain uses TRBV7-9 with TRBJ2-1; D call uncertain. Looked up from germline, CDR1 is SEHNR and CDR2 is FQNEAQ (reference sequence). The ends were cut back, 5 bases at V and 9 bases at J, with 14 bases in the middle. This CDR3 is built from 13 residues.

The chain employs TRBV9 and TRBJ2-5; D gene unclear. Germline loops: CDR1 SGDLS, CDR2 YYNGEE. V was shortened by 0 bases and J by 2 bases, with 8 bases between the two germline ends. The CDR3 has 14 residues. The CDR3 spells CASSVGGNQETQYF. Here the CDR3 DNA reads TGTGCCAGCAGCGTAGGAGGTAATCAAGAGACCCAGTACTTC.

This sequence joins TRBV7-3 and TRBJ2-1, with 9 bases identical to TRBD2. The length of the CDR3 is 15 residues. CDR1 and CDR2 from the germline V gene are SGHTA and FQGTGA. Trimming cost V 4 bases and J 7 bases; bases outside gene matches: 8. The CDR3 spells CASSSQGSGSNEQFF. The CDR3 DNA sequence: TGTGCCAGCAGCTCTCAGGGTAGCGGGAGTAATGAGCAGTTCTTC.

The rearrangement joins TRBV20-1 to TRBJ2-2; weak D call: TRBD2 (6 bases). This CDR3 contains 13 residues. Germline values: CDR1 DFQATT, CDR2 SNEGSKA (reference sequence). V was cut by 3 bases and J by 5 bases, with 10 bases left in between. The CDR3 coding sequence is TGCAGTGCTAGCGGGAGTACTACCGGGGAGCTGTTTTTT. This encodes CSASGSTTGELFF.

This chain connects TRBV7-6 to TRBJ2-5, with no clear D. CDR1 and CDR2 (germline): SGHVS, FNYEAQ. CDR3 size: 12 residues. The ends were cut back, 1 base at V and 7 bases at J, with 7 bases in the middle. Here the CDR3 DNA reads TGTGCCAGCAGCTTAGACGAGGTGACCCAGTACTTC. This codes for CASSLDEVTQYF.

The CDR3 DNA reads TGTGCCAGCTCACCTTCCGGGACCCTAAACACCGGGGAGCTGTTTTTT. Its translation is CASSPSGTLNTGELFF. The chain couples TRBV18 to TRBJ2-2; either TRBD1 or TRBD2 may fit D (5 bases each). The CDR3 sequence is 16 residues long. Trimming left V 3 bases short and J 2 bases short, with 13 bases between. Per the germline V gene, CDR1 is KGHSH and CDR2 is LQKENI.